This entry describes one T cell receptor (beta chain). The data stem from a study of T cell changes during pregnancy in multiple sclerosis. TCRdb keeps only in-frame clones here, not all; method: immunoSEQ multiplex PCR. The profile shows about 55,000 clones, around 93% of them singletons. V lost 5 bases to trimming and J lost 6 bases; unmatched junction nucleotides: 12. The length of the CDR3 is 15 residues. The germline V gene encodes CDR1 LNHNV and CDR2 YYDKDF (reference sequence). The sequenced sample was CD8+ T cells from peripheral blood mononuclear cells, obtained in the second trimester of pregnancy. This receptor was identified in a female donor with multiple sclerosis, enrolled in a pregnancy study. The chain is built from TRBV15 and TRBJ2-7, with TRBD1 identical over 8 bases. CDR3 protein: CATSGRQGFLVEQYF. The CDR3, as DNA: TGTGCCACCAGCGGAAGACAGGGGTTCTTGGTCGAGCAGTACTTC.